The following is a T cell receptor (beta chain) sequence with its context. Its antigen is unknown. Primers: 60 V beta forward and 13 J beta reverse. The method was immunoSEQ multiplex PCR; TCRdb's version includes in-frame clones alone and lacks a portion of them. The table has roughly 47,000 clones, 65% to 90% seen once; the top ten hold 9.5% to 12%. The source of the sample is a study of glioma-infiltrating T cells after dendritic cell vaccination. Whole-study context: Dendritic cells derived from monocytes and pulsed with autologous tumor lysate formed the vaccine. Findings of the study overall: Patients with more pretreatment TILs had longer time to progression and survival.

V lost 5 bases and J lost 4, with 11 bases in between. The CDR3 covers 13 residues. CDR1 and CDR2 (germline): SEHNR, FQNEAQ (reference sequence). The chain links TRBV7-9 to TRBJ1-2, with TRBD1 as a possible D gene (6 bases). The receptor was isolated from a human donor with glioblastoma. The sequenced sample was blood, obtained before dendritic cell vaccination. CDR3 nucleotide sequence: TGTGCCAGCAGCCCACAGGGCTCCTATGGCTACACCTTC. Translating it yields CASSPQGSYGYTF.